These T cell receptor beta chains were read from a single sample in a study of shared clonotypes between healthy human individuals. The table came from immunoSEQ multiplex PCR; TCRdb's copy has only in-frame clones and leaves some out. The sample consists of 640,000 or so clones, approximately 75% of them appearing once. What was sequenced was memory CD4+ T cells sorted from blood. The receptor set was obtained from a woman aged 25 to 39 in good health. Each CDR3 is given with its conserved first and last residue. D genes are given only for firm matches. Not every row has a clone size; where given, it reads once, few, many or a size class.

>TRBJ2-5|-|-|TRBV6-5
TGTGCCAGCAGCCTCTCCCCCCCTTATGAGACCCAGTACTTC
CASSLSPPYETQYF
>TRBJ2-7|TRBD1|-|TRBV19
TGTGCCAGTAGTGCGCAGGGGGCTTCCTACGAGCAGTACTTC
CASSAQGASYEQYF
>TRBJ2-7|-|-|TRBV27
TGTGCCAGCAGTTCCAACCGGGACCGCGGGGAGCAGTACTTC
CASSSNRDRGEQYF
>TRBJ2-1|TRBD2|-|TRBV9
TGTGCCAGCAGCGTAGTTAGTAGCGGGAGATTCAATGAGCAGTTCTTC
CASSVVSSGRFNEQFF
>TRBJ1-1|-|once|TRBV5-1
TGCGCCAGCAGCTTGGCCGGGTATTCTGAAGCTTTCTTT
CASSLAGYSEAFF
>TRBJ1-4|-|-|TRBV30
TGTGCCTGGAGTAGGATGCCGGCTAATGAAAAACTGTTTTTT
CAWSRMPANEKLFF
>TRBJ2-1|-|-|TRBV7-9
TGTGCCAGCAGCTTAGCGGGGGTGGACAATGAGCAGTTCTTC
CASSLAGVDNEQFF
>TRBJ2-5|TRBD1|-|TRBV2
TGTGCCAGCAGCGCCCAGGGGACAGGGCAAGAGACCCAGTACTTC
CASSAQGTGQETQYF
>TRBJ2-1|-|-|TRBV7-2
TGTGCCAGCAGCTTGGGCAAATACAATGAGCAGTTCTTC
CASSLGKYNEQFF
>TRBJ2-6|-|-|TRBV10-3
TGTGCCATTAGGGGAAGCTCTGGGGCCAACGTCCTGACTTTC
CAIRGSSGANVLTF
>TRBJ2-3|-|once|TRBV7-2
TGTGCCAGCAGCTTAGCGGAGGGAATCTGGCTGAGCACAGATACGCAGTATTTT
CASSLAEGIWLSTDTQYF
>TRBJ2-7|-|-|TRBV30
TGTGCCTGGAGTAAAGGGAGACTTTCCTACGAGCAGTACTTC
CAWSKGRLSYEQYF
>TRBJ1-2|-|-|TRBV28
TGTGCCAGCAGTTCTCCGGATGGCTACACCTTC
CASSSPDGYTF
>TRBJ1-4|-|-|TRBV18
TGTGCCAGCTCAGACAGCAGTGGGAATGAAAAACTGTTTTTT
CASSDSSGNEKLFF
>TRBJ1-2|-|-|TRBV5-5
TGTGCCAGCAGCTCCCAGGTGAACGGGTGGTATGGCTACACCTTC
CASSSQVNGWYGYTF
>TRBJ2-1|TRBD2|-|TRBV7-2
TGTGCCAGCAGCTTTGGGACTAGCGGGTCGGTGGTGCAGTTCTTC
CASSFGTSGSVVQFF
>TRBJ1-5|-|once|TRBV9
TGTGCCAGCAGCGTAGGGATGGGGATGAATCAGCCCCAGCATTTT
CASSVGMGMNQPQHF
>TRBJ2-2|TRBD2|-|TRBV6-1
TGTGCCAGCAAGCGGGAGCACACCGGGGAGCTGTTTTTT
CASKREHTGELFF
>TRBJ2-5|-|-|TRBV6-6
TGTGCCAGCAGTTACTCCCGTTCGGCGGCTCAAGAGACCCAGTACTTC
CASSYSRSAAQETQYF
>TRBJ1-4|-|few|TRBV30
TGTGCCTGGACAGTTAATGAAAAACTGTTTTTT
CAWTVNEKLFF
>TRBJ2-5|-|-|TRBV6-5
TGTGCCAGCAGTTACCCAGGGTCTCAAGAGACCCAGTACTTC
CASSYPGSQETQYF
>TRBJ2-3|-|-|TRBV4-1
TGCGCCAGCAGCCAAGTAGCTGATACGCAGTATTTT
CASSQVADTQYF
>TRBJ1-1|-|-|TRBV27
TGTGCCAGCAGTTTATCACAACTGAACACTGAAGCTTTCTTT
CASSLSQLNTEAFF
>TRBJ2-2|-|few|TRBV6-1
TGTGCCAGCAGTGAATTTGGGGTTTCCATCGGGGAGCTGTTTTTT
CASSEFGVSIGELFF
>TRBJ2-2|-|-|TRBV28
TGTGCCAGCAGCCTTCCGGGCCGGGAGCTGTTTTTT
CASSLPGRELFF
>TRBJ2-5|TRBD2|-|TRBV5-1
TGCGCCAGCAGCTGGGTCCCAGCGGGGGGAGAGACCCAGTACTTC
CASSWVPAGGETQYF
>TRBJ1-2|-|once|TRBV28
TGTGCCAGCGCTGCCGCAGATCTCCACACCTTC
CASAAADLHTF
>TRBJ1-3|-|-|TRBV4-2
TGTGCCAGCAGCCGCGATACCGGGATCTCTGGAAACACCATATATTTT
CASSRDTGISGNTIYF